Each of the 26 T cell receptor beta chains below was sequenced from the same sample in a study of cytomegalovirus exposure and HLA in healthy donors. The PCR had 60 Vbeta and 13 Jbeta primers. Only in-frame clones appear in the TCRdb table, and some are missing; sequencing was by immunoSEQ multiplex PCR. The data contain roughly 150,000 clones, roughly four fifths of them seen just once; the ten biggest clones take up 7% to 9%. The sequenced material came from PBMCs. The receptor source for this set is a male donor in good health and CMV-seropositive.

This chain uses TRBV9 with TRBJ1-4, with D possibly TRBD1 on 5 matching bases. The germline CDR1 and CDR2 sequences are SGDLS and YYNGEE. The V gene lost 7 bases and the J gene lost 9 bases, with 16 bases spanning the gap. The CDR3 runs 13 residues. CDR3 sequence: CASSPRQTKKLFF. The CDR3 nucleotides are TGTGCCAGCTCCCCCCGACAGACGAAAAAACTGTTTTTT. Based on the CDR3 plus reference TRBV9 and TRBJ1-4, the full variable domain is DSGVTQTPKHLITATGQRVTLRCSPRSGDLSVYWYQQSLDQGLQFLIQYYNGEERAKGNILERFSAQQFPDLHSELNLSSLELGDSALYFCASSPRQTKKLFFGSGTQLSVL.

The chain employs TRBV6-5 and TRBJ2-3; D ambiguous. Germline V lookup: CDR1 MNHEY, CDR2 SVGAGI. Trimming left V 5 bases short and J 1 base short, with 10 bases between. CDR3 length: 14 residues. CDR3 residues: CASSLGSGTDTQYF. DNA of the CDR3: TGTGCCAGCAGTCTCGGGTCCGGCACAGATACGCAGTATTTT.

The V gene is TRBV7-7, the J gene TRBJ2-2; 9 positions match TRBD1. CDR1 is SSHAT and CDR2 is FNYEAQ in the germline V gene (reference sequence). The CDR3 runs 15 residues. V gave up 5 bases and J gave up 5 bases; unmatched junction bases: 6. The CDR3 reads CASSPQGARTGELFF. The CDR3 DNA reads as TGTGCCAGCAGCCCACAGGGGGCGCGGACCGGGGAGCTGTTTTTT.

The chain couples TRBV7-6 to TRBJ1-5; D is ambiguous. Germline values: CDR1 SGHVS, CDR2 FNYEAQ. CDR3 length: 13 residues. Trimming pared 7 bases from V and 3 bases from J, leaving 10 bases between. In DNA, the CDR3 is TGTGCCAGCACCCTCCTGTTCAATCAGCCCCAGCATTTT. Translated, it gives CASTLLFNQPQHF. Combining the CDR3 with reference TRBV7-6 and TRBJ1-5 gives the whole variable domain GAGVSQSPRYKVTKRGQDVALRCDPISGHVSLYWYRQALGQGPEFLTYFNYEAQQDKSGLPNDRFSAERPEGSISTLTIQRTEQRDSAMYRCASTLLFNQPQHFGDGTRLSIL.

The gene calls are TRBV28 and TRBJ2-3; perhaps TRBD1 as D (5 bases). Germline V gives CDR1 MDHEN, CDR2 SYDVKM. The CDR3 sequence is 13 residues long. Trimming removed 2 bases from V and 7 bases from J, with 10 bases in between. The DNA for the CDR3 is TGTGCCAGCAGTTTAGCGGCAGGGAATACGCAGTATTTT. Protein sequence: CASSLAAGNTQYF.

The J gene is TRBJ2-4, the V gene TRBV2; the D gene is possibly TRBD2 (6 bases). Germline loops: CDR1 SNHLY, CDR2 FYNNEI. The V end was cut by 2 bases, the J end by 0 bases, with 14 bases between. The CDR3 runs 17 residues. CDR3 in amino acids: CASSERVGGSAKNIQYF. CDR3 nucleotides: TGTGCCAGCAGTGAAAGGGTGGGGGGTTCAGCCAAAAACATTCAGTACTTC.

This clone was seen only once. The chain employs TRBV7-2 and TRBJ1-2; D gene ambiguous. Trimming took 0 bases from V and 1 from J, leaving 12 bases between them. Germline lookup yields CDR1 SGHTA and CDR2 FQGNSA. The CDR3 spans 16 residues. Written as DNA, the CDR3 is TGTGCCAGCAGCTTAGCTAGTCTCAACCTTAACTATGGCTACACCTTC. Protein: CASSLASLNLNYGYTF.

This clone came up once. The chain combines TRBV23-1 with TRBJ1-3; 10 nucleotides match TRBD1. TRBV23-1 qualifies as an ORF whose function is uncertain. After removal of 10 bases from V and 6 bases from J, the junction contained 6 bases not matched to a gene. There are 13 residues in the CDR3. The CDR3 DNA reads TGCGCCACCCATGGACAGGGGGAAAACACCATATATTTT. This translates into CATHGQGENTIYF.

The V and J genes are TRBV5-1 and TRBJ1-4; 7 bases agree with TRBD1. V was clipped by 4 bases and J by 4 bases; unmatched bases: 4. The CDR3 contains 14 residues. CDR1 and CDR2 (germline): SGHRS, YFSETQ. This chain's CDR3 is CASSTGQINEKLFF. The CDR3, as DNA: TGCGCCAGCAGCACGGGACAGATTAATGAAAAACTGTTTTTT.

The chain employs TRBV7-2 and TRBJ1-1, with unresolved D. The CDR3 sequence is 12 residues long. Per germline, CDR1 SGHTA and CDR2 FQGNSA. V dropped 2 bases and J dropped 8 bases, with 9 bases sitting between them. CDR3 sequence (DNA): TGTGCCAGCAGCTTAAACTGGGCGGAAGCTTTCTTT. It encodes CASSLNWAEAFF.

This clone was seen just once. The V and J genes are TRBV15 and TRBJ2-2, with D possibly being TRBD2 (6 bases). Germline CDR1 is LNHNV and CDR2 is YYDKDF (reference sequence). The ends were cut back, 5 bases at V and 0 bases at J, with 10 bases in the middle. The CDR3 has 15 amino acids. The CDR3 nucleotides read TGTGCCACCAGCCGGAGCGGGCCGAACACCGGGGAGCTGTTTTTT. This translates into CATSRSGPNTGELFF.

V is TRBV9 and J is TRBJ1-1; the D is unclear. The CDR3 has 13 amino acids. In germline, CDR1 is SGDLS, CDR2 YYNGEE. V lost 2 bases and J lost 0, with 5 bases in between. This chain's CDR3 is CASSVEMNTEAFF. Here the CDR3 DNA reads TGTGCCAGCAGCGTGGAGATGAACACTGAAGCTTTCTTT.

This sequence joins TRBV5-5 and TRBJ2-7; D possibly corresponds to TRBD1 (5 bases). The CDR3 is 14 amino acids. Germline CDR1 and CDR2: SGHKS and YYEKEE (reference sequence). V lost 3 bases and J 3 bases, leaving 13 bases between the germline ends. CDR3 nucleotide sequence: TGTGCCAGCAGCTCTACAGGCGCCAGCTACGAGCAGTACTTC. Residues: CASSSTGASYEQYF.

The sample holds one count of this clone. V and J are TRBV6-6 and TRBJ2-1; D unclear. V dropped 10 bases and J dropped 7 bases, with 17 bases sitting between them. There are 13 residues in the CDR3. Germline V gene sequence: CDR1 MNHNY, CDR2 SVGAGI (reference sequence). The CDR3 DNA is TGTGCCACCCTTATAGTCTCTGGTAATGAGCAGTTCTTC. This translates into CATLIVSGNEQFF.

V gene TRBV7-2 combines with J gene TRBJ2-2, with D uncertain. Germline V CDR1 and CDR2: SGHTA, FQGNSA. V lost 6 bases and J lost 5, with 10 bases in between. There are 13 residues in the CDR3. The CDR3, as DNA: TGTGCCAGCAGGAGACATTCTACCGGGGAGCTGTTTTTT. Translation gives CASRRHSTGELFF.

With regard to this clone: Its ends do not fully match the called genes, so a read error is possible. This sequence joins TRBV5-4 and TRBJ2-1, with 8 bases that match TRBD2. The CDR3 totals 15 residues. Germline values: CDR1 SGHNT, CDR2 YYREEE (reference sequence). CDR3 coding DNA: TGTGCCAGCAGCTTGAGCGGGGGTTCCTTCAATGAGCAGTTCTTC. Protein sequence: CASSLSGGSFNEQFF.

This chain links TRBV5-1 with TRBJ1-6; D perhaps matches TRBD1 (5 bases). Germline CDR1 and CDR2: SGHRS and YFSETQ. The CDR3 contains 15 residues. Trimming shortened V by 0 bases and J by 8 bases, and 12 bases separated the two germline ends. The CDR3 nucleotides are TGCGCCAGCAGCTTGGCAGGGAATGATGATTCACCCCTCCACTTT. Amino acids: CASSLAGNDDSPLHF.

This clone appeared once. At one boundary the junction diverges from the germline segment, which might be a read error. The V call is TRBV29-1, the J call TRBJ1-2; D not certain. The CDR3 covers 11 residues. Germline CDR1 and CDR2: SQVTM and ANQGSEA. The CDR3 is CSVAESNGHTF. CDR3 bases: TGCAGCGTAGCGGAGTCCAATGGCCACACCTTC.

The chain is built from TRBV5-1 and TRBJ2-5; no clear D. There are 14 residues in the CDR3. V lost 0 bases and J lost 1, with 7 bases in between. CDR1 and CDR2 from the germline V gene are SGHRS and YFSETQ. DNA of the CDR3: TGCGCCAGCAGCTTGGATCGGTTCCAAGAGACCCAGTACTTC. Amino acids: CASSLDRFQETQYF.

The V and J genes are TRBV18 and TRBJ1-2, with a weak D call TRBD1 (6 bases). CDR1 is KGHSH and CDR2 is LQKENI in the germline V gene. The CDR3 is 13 residues long. V was cut by 6 bases and J by 5 bases, with 13 bases left in between. Here the CDR3 reads CASSRTGRYGYTF. The CDR3 nucleotides read TGTGCCAGCTCCCGAACAGGGAGATATGGCTACACCTTC.

The chain has TRBV28 and TRBJ2-7, with D maybe TRBD2 (6 bases). The length of the CDR3 is 13 residues. Germline CDR1 reads MDHEN; CDR2 reads SYDVKM. Trimming removed 2 bases at V and 5 bases at J, with 10 bases between. DNA of the CDR3: TGTGCCAGCAGTTTAGGAGGGATTCACGAGCAGTACTTC. Its protein is CASSLGGIHEQYF.

The CDR3 DNA follows: TGTGCCAGCAGCTTAGGCAGGGGGTACAATGAGCAGTTCTTC. This gives the protein CASSLGRGYNEQFF. The gene calls are TRBV7-2 and TRBJ2-1; 7 bases are shared with TRBD1. The length of the CDR3 is 14 residues. V lost 1 base and J lost 4; bases outside the gene matches: 1. Germline-derived CDR1 and CDR2 are SGHTA and FQGNSA.

The rearrangement links TRBV28 to TRBJ1-2, with 7 bases aligning to TRBD1. The germline CDR1 and CDR2 sequences are MDHEN and SYDVKM. V was clipped by 4 bases and J by 5 bases; unmatched bases: 7. The CDR3 sequence is 14 residues long. The CDR3 region is CASSSAGTDYGYTF. The DNA of the CDR3 is TGTGCCAGCAGTTCCGCCGGGACAGATTATGGCTACACCTTC.

This sequence joins TRBV11-2 and TRBJ2-5; the match to TRBD2 covers 7 bases. Trimming removed 0 bases from V and 4 bases from J; junction bases left unmatched: 8. Germline CDR1 and CDR2: SGHAT and FQNNGV. The CDR3 consists of 16 residues. The CDR3 protein is CASSLDIASGTETQYF. The DNA for the CDR3 is TGTGCCAGCAGCTTAGATATTGCTAGCGGTACAGAGACCCAGTACTTC.

There are a few counts of this clone. The gene calls are TRBV5-1 and TRBJ2-1, with D tentatively TRBD1 (6 bases). CDR1 SGHRS and CDR2 YFSETQ come from the germline V gene. This CDR3 is 14 amino acids long. The V gene lost 2 bases and the J gene lost 9 bases, with 15 bases spanning the gap. The CDR3 DNA reads as TGCGCCAGCAGCTTTCAACAGGGCAGCGGTGAGCAGTTCTTC. Its protein is CASSFQQGSGEQFF.

The chain recombines TRBV30 with TRBJ1-4; no definite D call. Germline CDR1 and CDR2: GTSNPN and SVGIG (reference sequence). The CDR3 spans 11 residues. The V end was cut by 5 bases, the J end by 8 bases, with 9 bases between. The CDR3 here is CAWGTGEKLFF. The CDR3, as DNA: TGTGCCTGGGGTACCGGGGAAAAACTGTTTTTT.